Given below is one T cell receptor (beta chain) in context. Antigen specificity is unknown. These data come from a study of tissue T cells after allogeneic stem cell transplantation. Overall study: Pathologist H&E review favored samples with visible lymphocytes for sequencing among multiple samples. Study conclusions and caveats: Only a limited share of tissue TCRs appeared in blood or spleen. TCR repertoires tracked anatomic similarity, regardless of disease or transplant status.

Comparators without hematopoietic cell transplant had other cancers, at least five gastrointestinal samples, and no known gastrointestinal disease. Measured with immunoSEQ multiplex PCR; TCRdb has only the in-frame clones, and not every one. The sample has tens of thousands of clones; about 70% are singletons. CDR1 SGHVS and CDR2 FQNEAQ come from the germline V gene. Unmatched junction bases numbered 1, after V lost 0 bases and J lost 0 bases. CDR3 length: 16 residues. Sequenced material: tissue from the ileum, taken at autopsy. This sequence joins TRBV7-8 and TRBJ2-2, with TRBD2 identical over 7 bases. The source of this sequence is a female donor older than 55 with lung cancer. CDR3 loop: CASSLAGTTNTGELFF. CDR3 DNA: TGTGCCAGCAGCTTAGCCGGGACTACGAACACCGGGGAGCTGTTTTTT.